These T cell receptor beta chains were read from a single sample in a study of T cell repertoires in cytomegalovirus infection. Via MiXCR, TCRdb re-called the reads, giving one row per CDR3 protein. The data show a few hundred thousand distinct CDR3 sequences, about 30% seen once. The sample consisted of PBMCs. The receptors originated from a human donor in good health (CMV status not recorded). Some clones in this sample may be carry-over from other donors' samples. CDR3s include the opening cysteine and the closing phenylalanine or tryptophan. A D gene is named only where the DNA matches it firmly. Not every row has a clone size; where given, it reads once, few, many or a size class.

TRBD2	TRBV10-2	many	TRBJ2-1	TGCGCCAGCTTACACCCACTAGCGGGCCGCAATGAGCAGTTCTTC	CASLHPLAGRNEQFF
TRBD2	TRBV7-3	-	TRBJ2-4	TGTGCCAGCAGCCCCGATAGCGGGAGGGCCCCAAACATTCAGTACTTC	CASSPDSGRAPNIQYF
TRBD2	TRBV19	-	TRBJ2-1	TGTGCCAGTAGTATAGTTAGCGGGAGGTACAATGAGCAGTTCTTC	CASSIVSGRYNEQFF
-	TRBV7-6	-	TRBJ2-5	TGTGCCAGCAGCGTACAGGCCCAGGAGACCCAGTACTTC	CASSVQAQETQYF
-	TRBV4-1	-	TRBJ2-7	TGCGCCAGCAGCCAAGATCCAGCCACTGGCTACGAGCAGTACTTC	CASSQDPATGYEQYF
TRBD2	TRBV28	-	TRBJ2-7	TGTGCCAGCAGCCACCGGACTAGCGGGATAGTATGGGAGCAGTACTTC	CASSHRTSGIVWEQYF
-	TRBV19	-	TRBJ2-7	TGTGCCAGCACATATTTGGACTCCCATCTCGGAGAGCAGTACTTC	CASTYLDSHLGEQYF
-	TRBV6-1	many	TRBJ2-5	TGTGCCAGCAGTCCTCCGGGCCGACGCCAAGAGACCCAGTACTTC	CASSPPGRRQETQYF
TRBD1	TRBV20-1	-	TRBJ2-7	TGCAGTGCTAGACGGACAGGGGGTCTGCACGAGCAGTACTTC	CSARRTGGLHEQYF
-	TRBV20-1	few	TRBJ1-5	TGCAGTGCTAGGGCAGGGCTAAGCAATCAGCCCCAGCATTTT	CSARAGLSNQPQHF
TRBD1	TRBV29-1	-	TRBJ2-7	TGCAGCGGACAGGGTGAGGGCTACGAGCAGTACTTC	CSGQGEGYEQYF
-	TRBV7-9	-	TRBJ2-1	TGTGCCAGCAGCTTAAATAGGGGGAATGAGCAGTTCTTC	CASSLNRGNEQFF
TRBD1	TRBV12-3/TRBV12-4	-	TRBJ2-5	TGTGCCAGCAACAAACAGGGGGGCAAGACCCAGTACTTC	CASNKQGGKTQYF
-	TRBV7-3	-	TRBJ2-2	TGTGCCAGCAGCTTAGGAAGGACTATAAACACCGGGGAGCTGTTTTTT	CASSLGRTINTGELFF
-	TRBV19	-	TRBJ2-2	TGTGCCAGCCGTAGGTCAGCGAACACCGGGGAGCTGTTTTTT	CASRRSANTGELFF
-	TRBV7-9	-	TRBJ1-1	TGTGCCAGCAGCTTAGCGGACCCTTACACTGAAGCTTTCTTT	CASSLADPYTEAFF
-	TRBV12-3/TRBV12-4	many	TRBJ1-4	TGTGCCAGCAGCCCCCTATGGCAGGAGAATGAAAAACTGTTTTTT	CASSPLWQENEKLFF
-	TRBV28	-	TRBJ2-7	TGTGCCAGCAGGGATCTAGGCTCTTCCTACGAGCAGTACTTC	CASRDLGSSYEQYF
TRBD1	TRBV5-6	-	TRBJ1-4	TGTGCCAGCAGCTTGGTGGCCGGGACAGTGAAGAATGAAAAACTGTTTTTT	CASSLVAGTVKNEKLFF
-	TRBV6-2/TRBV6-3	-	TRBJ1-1	TGTGCCAGCAGTTACTCGAGGGCAGGCCCGAACACTGAAGCTTTCTTT	CASSYSRAGPNTEAFF
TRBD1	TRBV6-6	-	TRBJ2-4	TGTGCCAGCAGTTACGGACAGGGTTACATTCAGTACTTC	CASSYGQGYIQYF
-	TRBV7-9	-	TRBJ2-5	TGTGCCAGCAGCTTAGTGTCTTTCCAAGAGACCCAGTACTTC	CASSLVSFQETQYF
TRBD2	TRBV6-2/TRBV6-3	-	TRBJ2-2	TGTGCCAGCAGTGCCCGACTAGCGGGAGGGCCGGAGGCCGGGGAGCTGTTTTTT	CASSARLAGGPEAGELFF
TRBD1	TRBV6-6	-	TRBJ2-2	TGTGCCAGCAGAGAGGGGGCAACCGGGGAGCTGTTTTTT	CASREGATGELFF